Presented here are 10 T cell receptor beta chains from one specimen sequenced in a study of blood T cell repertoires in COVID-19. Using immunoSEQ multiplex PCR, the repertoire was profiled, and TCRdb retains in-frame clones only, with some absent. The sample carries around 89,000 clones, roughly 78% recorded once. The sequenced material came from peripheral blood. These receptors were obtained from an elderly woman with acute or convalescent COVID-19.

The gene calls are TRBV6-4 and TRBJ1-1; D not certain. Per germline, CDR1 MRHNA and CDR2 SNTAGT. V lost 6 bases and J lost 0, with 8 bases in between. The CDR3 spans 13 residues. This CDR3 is CASSYLMNTEAFF. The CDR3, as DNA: TGTGCCAGCAGCTATTTAATGAACACTGAAGCTTTCTTT.

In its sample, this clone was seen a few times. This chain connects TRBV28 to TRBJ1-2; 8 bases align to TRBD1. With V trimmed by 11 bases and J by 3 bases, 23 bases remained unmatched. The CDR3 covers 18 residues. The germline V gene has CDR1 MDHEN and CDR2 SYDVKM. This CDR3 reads CASQGAQSRGLRDYGYTF. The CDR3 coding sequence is TGTGCCTCCCAGGGGGCCCAAAGTAGGGGGCTAAGGGACTATGGCTACACCTTC.

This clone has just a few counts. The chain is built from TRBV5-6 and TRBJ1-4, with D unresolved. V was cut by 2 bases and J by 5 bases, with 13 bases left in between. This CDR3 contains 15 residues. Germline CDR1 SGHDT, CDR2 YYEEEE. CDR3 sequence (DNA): TGTGCCAGCAGCTTCTTTGACACTGGGAATGAAAAACTGTTTTTT. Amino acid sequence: CASSFFDTGNEKLFF.

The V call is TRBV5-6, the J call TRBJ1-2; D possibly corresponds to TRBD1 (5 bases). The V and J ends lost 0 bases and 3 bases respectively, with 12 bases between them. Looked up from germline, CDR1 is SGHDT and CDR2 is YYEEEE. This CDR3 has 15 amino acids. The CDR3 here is CASSLGQTKDYGYTF. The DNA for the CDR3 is TGTGCCAGCAGCTTGGGACAGACGAAGGACTATGGCTACACCTTC.

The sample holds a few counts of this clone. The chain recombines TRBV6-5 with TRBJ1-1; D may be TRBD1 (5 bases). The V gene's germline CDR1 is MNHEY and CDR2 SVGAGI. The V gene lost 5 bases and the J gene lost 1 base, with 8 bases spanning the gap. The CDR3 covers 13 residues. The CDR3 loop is CASSNQGNTEAFF. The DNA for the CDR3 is TGTGCCAGCAGTAATCAGGGGAACACTGAAGCTTTCTTT.

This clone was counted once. The CDR3 spells CASTARAAQETQYF. In DNA, the CDR3 is TGTGCCAGCACCGCGCGGGCAGCCCAAGAGACCCAGTACTTC. V usage is TRBV7-2 and J usage is TRBJ2-5; tentatively, D is TRBD2 (5 bases). V lost 7 bases, J lost 1 base, and 13 bases lay in between. This CDR3 comprises 14 residues. The germline V gene encodes CDR1 SGHTA and CDR2 FQGNSA.

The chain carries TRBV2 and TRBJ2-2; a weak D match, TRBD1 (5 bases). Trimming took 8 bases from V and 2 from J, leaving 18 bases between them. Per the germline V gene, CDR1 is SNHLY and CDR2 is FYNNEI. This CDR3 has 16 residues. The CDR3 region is CASHSSTVFNTGELFF. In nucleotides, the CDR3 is TGTGCCAGCCACTCCTCGACAGTCTTTAACACCGGGGAGCTGTTTTTT.

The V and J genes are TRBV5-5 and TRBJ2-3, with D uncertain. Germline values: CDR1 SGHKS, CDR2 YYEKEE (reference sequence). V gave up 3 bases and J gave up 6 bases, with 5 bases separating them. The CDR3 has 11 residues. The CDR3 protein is CASSSEDTQYF. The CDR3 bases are TGTGCCAGCAGCTCCGAGGATACGCAGTATTTT.

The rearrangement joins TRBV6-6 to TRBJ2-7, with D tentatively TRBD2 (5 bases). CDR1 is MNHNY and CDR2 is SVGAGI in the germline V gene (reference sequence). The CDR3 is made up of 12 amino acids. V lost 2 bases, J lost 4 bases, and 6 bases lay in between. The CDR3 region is CASSYRRYEQYF. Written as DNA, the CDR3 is TGTGCCAGCAGTTACAGGAGGTACGAGCAGTACTTC.

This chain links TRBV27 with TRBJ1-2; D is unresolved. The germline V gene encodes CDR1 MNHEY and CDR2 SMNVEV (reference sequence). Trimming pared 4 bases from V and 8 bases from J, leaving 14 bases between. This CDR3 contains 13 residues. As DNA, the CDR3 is TGTGCCAGCAGTTCAGAGGCCACGGGAGGCTACACCTTC. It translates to CASSSEATGGYTF.